These 6 T cell receptor beta chains share one sample of origin, sequenced in a study of regulatory T cells in long-lasting Graves disease. Time point of the sample: newly diagnosed GD, antithyroid drugs for less than 3 months. After RNA was extracted from PBMCs, the TCR library was made from it. Arm-PCR with iRepertoire HTBI primers amplified the CDR3 regions for these TCR beta libraries. TCRdb recomputed calls from the multiplex PCR reads with MiXCR, one row per CDR3 protein. Here the sample spans about half a million distinct CDR3 sequences, around 12% being singletons. These data also featured in a second study, about T cells in Graves' hyperthyroidism and ophthalmopathy.

The specimen was peripheral blood mononuclear cells (PBMCs), collected at new diagnosis, from a patient treated with antithyroid drugs. The receptors shown here come from a woman in her twenties or thirties with Graves disease.

This clonotype was seen ten or more times. The chain carries TRBV27 and TRBJ2-3; TRBD2 is a possible D gene (6 bases). The ends were cut back, 0 bases at V and 4 bases at J, with 20 bases in the middle. CDR3 length equals 18 residues. CDR1 is MNHEY, CDR2 SMNVEV, per germline (reference sequence). CDR3 DNA sequence: TGTGCCAGCAGTTTATCGGCTGGGGCGGGATGGGGGGCAGATACGCAGTATTTT. This gives the protein CASSLSAGAGWGADTQYF.

This clonotype was seen repeatedly, ten times or more. The chain recombines TRBV18 with TRBJ1-2; TRBD1 aligns across 9 bases. Germline trimming cut 6 bases from V and 4 bases from J; bases unmatched to any gene: 9. The V gene's germline CDR1 is KGHSH and CDR2 LQKENI. The CDR3 is 15 amino acids. DNA of the CDR3: TGTGCCAGCTCGCGGACAGGGGAAACAGCCTATGGCTACACCTTC. Translated, it gives CASSRTGETAYGYTF.

Comments on this clonotype: Possible read error: a much larger clone is one base away. The gene calls are TRBV3-1 and TRBJ2-2, with 11 nucleotides matching TRBD2. The germline V gene has CDR1 LGHDT and CDR2 YNNKEL (reference sequence). The CDR3 has 15 amino acids. CDR3 sequence reads: CASSPLAGDTGDLFF. CDR3 coding DNA: TGTGCCAGCAGCCCACTAGCGGGAGACACCGGGGATCTGTTTTTT.

This clonotype has at least ten counts. This chain uses TRBV28 with TRBJ2-1; D assignment may be TRBD1 or TRBD2 (5 bases each). The germline V and J ends were trimmed by 7 bases and 3 bases, with 13 bases remaining between them. The CDR3 is made up of 14 amino acids. Germline loops: CDR1 MDHEN, CDR2 SYDVKM. CDR3 nucleotides: TGTGCCAGCACCGAGAGGGGAATCTACAATGAGCAGTTCTTC. It translates to CASTERGIYNEQFF.

The table lists this clonotype with many counts. The V call is TRBV4-3, the J call TRBJ2-7, with 7 bases lining up with TRBD1. CDR3 length: 16 amino acids. V gave up 4 bases and J gave up 2 bases; unmatched junction bases: 11. Looked up from germline, CDR1 is LGHNA and CDR2 is YSLEER. The chain's CDR3 is CASSRDRALPPYEQYF. The CDR3 nucleotides read TGCGCCAGCAGCCGAGACAGGGCCCTTCCTCCCTACGAGCAGTACTTC.

This clonotype appeared many times. The rearrangement joins TRBV4-1 to TRBJ2-3, with 14 bases fitting TRBD2. The junction had 8 bases not matched to a gene; V was cut back by 1 base and J by 2 bases. This CDR3 has 19 amino acids. Germline V CDR1 and CDR2: MGHRA, YSYEKL. The DNA for the CDR3 is TGCGCCAGCAGCCAAGGACAGGGGACTAGCGGGAGCCTCACAGATACGCAGTATTTT. Its translation: CASSQGQGTSGSLTDTQYF.